A selection of T cell receptor beta chains follows, all from one sample in a study of T-cell reconstitution after alpha-beta-depleted transplantation in children. TCRdb redid the calling of the PCR reads with MiXCR, one entry per CDR3 protein. The sample has about a million distinct CDR3 sequences; roughly 31% are singletons. This sample comprised PBMCs, mostly from graft donor cells, obtained 360 days after TCRalphabeta/CD19-depleted stem cell transplant. The receptors derive from a boy under three years old who had a stem cell transplant for SCID, so the T cells may come from the graft donor. CDR3s include the opening cysteine and the closing phenylalanine or tryptophan. Each record gives: CDR3 protein, CDR3 DNA, D gene, CDR3 length, V gene, clone size, J gene. A D gene is named only where the DNA matches it firmly. Part of the rows lack a size; the others show once, few, many or a class for expanded clones.

cdr3_aa: CASSLFPTALSYNEQFF
cdr3_nt: TGTGCCAGCAGTTTATTCCCGACAGCACTCTCCTACAATGAGCAGTTCTTC
d_call: NA
cdr3_length: 17
v_call: TRBV27
clone_size: few
j_call: TRBJ2-1

cdr3_aa: CASSLTHPAKNIQYF
cdr3_nt: TGCGCCAGCAGCCTAACCCATCCCGCCAAAAACATTCAGTACTTC
d_call: NA
cdr3_length: 15
v_call: TRBV5-1
clone_size: NA
j_call: TRBJ2-4

cdr3_aa: CASRGTEPDTDTQYF
cdr3_nt: TGTGCCAGCAGGGGGACAGAACCGGACACAGATACGCAGTATTTT
d_call: TRBD1
cdr3_length: 15
v_call: TRBV2
clone_size: many
j_call: TRBJ2-3

cdr3_aa: CASSLSKSSGETYEQYF
cdr3_nt: TGTGCCAGCAGTTTATCGAAGAGCTCGGGGGAGACCTACGAGCAGTACTTC
d_call: NA
cdr3_length: 17
v_call: TRBV12-3/TRBV12-4
clone_size: NA
j_call: TRBJ2-7

cdr3_aa: CSALSLWGNHSYEQYF
cdr3_nt: TGCAGTGCTCTAAGCCTGTGGGGGAACCACTCCTACGAGCAGTACTTC
d_call: NA
cdr3_length: 16
v_call: TRBV20-1
clone_size: few
j_call: TRBJ2-7

cdr3_aa: CASSHDSRGSPWSEKLFF
cdr3_nt: TGCGCCAGCAGCCATGACTCTCGGGGGTCTCCCTGGAGTGAAAAACTGTTTTTT
d_call: NA
cdr3_length: 18
v_call: TRBV4-1
clone_size: NA
j_call: TRBJ1-4

cdr3_aa: CASGSGGLMNTEAFF
cdr3_nt: TGTGCCAGCGGTTCAGGAGGTCTCATGAACACTGAAGCTTTCTTT
d_call: NA
cdr3_length: 15
v_call: TRBV28
clone_size: NA
j_call: TRBJ1-1

cdr3_aa: CASSFPGLGGLTGELFF
cdr3_nt: TGTGCCAGCAGTTTCCCGGGACTAGGGGGCCTCACCGGGGAGCTGTTTTTT
d_call: NA
cdr3_length: 17
v_call: TRBV6-2/TRBV6-3
clone_size: NA
j_call: TRBJ2-2

cdr3_aa: CASSLLELAGGLETQYF
cdr3_nt: TGTGCCAGCAGCTTGCTGGAGCTAGCGGGGGGGCTGGAGACCCAGTACTTC
d_call: TRBD2
cdr3_length: 17
v_call: TRBV5-5
clone_size: few
j_call: TRBJ2-5

cdr3_aa: CATSPGQGRTDTQYF
cdr3_nt: TGTGCCACCAGCCCGGGACAGGGTCGCACAGATACGCAGTATTTT
d_call: TRBD1
cdr3_length: 15
v_call: TRBV24-1
clone_size: NA
j_call: TRBJ2-3

cdr3_aa: CASSVGGTVKQFF
cdr3_nt: TGTGCCAGCAGCGTAGGAGGGACCGTCAAGCAGTTCTTC
d_call: NA
cdr3_length: 13
v_call: TRBV9
clone_size: few
j_call: TRBJ2-1

cdr3_aa: CASSPDRVEDTQYF
cdr3_nt: TGTGCCAGCAGCCCGGACAGGGTTGAAGATACGCAGTATTTT
d_call: TRBD1
cdr3_length: 14
v_call: TRBV7-8
clone_size: few
j_call: TRBJ2-3

cdr3_aa: CASSFGSLSYNEQFF
cdr3_nt: TGTGCCAGCAGTTTTGGCTCACTCTCCTACAATGAGCAGTTCTTC
d_call: NA
cdr3_length: 15
v_call: TRBV12-3/TRBV12-4
clone_size: NA
j_call: TRBJ2-1

cdr3_aa: CAIKKEGKNTEAFF
cdr3_nt: TGTGCCATCAAGAAGGAGGGCAAGAACACTGAAGCTTTCTTT
d_call: NA
cdr3_length: 14
v_call: TRBV10-3
clone_size: NA
j_call: TRBJ1-1

cdr3_aa: CASSQGRTGMNEQFF
cdr3_nt: TGTGCCAGCAGCCAAGGCCGGACAGGGATGAATGAGCAGTTCTTC
d_call: TRBD1
cdr3_length: 15
v_call: TRBV4-2
clone_size: NA
j_call: TRBJ2-1

cdr3_aa: CASSQMGSTGSLDTQYF
cdr3_nt: TGTGCCAGCAGTCAAATGGGATCGACAGGCTCTCTGGATACGCAGTATTTT
d_call: NA
cdr3_length: 17
v_call: TRBV28
clone_size: NA
j_call: TRBJ2-3

cdr3_aa: CASSRGQGRYEQYF
cdr3_nt: TGTGCCAGCAGCCGGGGACAGGGACGCTACGAGCAGTACTTC
d_call: TRBD1
cdr3_length: 14
v_call: TRBV2
clone_size: NA
j_call: TRBJ2-7

cdr3_aa: CASAWGNRESTDTQYF
cdr3_nt: TGTGCTAGTGCCTGGGGGAACCGGGAGTCCACAGATACGCAGTATTTT
d_call: NA
cdr3_length: 16
v_call: TRBV12-5
clone_size: few
j_call: TRBJ2-3

cdr3_aa: CASSLRTGTIQETQYF
cdr3_nt: TGTGCCAGCAGCCTTAGAACGGGGACCATACAAGAGACCCAGTACTTC
d_call: NA
cdr3_length: 16
v_call: TRBV11-2
clone_size: NA
j_call: TRBJ2-5

cdr3_aa: CASSRQPVDEQYF
cdr3_nt: TGCGCCAGCAGCAGACAGCCCGTGGACGAGCAGTACTTC
d_call: NA
cdr3_length: 13
v_call: TRBV5-1
clone_size: NA
j_call: TRBJ2-7

cdr3_aa: CASSLRPNSPLHF
cdr3_nt: TGTGCCAGCAGTTTAAGGCCAAATTCACCCCTCCACTTT
d_call: NA
cdr3_length: 13
v_call: TRBV12-3/TRBV12-4
clone_size: few
j_call: TRBJ1-6

cdr3_aa: CASSLAGGVETQYF
cdr3_nt: TGTGCCAGCAGCTTAGCGGGGGGCGTAGAGACCCAGTACTTC
d_call: TRBD2
cdr3_length: 14
v_call: TRBV5-6
clone_size: many
j_call: TRBJ2-5

cdr3_aa: CASSVGGSLMNTEAFF
cdr3_nt: TGTGCCAGCAGCGTAGGAGGCAGTCTCATGAACACTGAAGCTTTCTTT
d_call: NA
cdr3_length: 16
v_call: TRBV9
clone_size: few
j_call: TRBJ1-1

cdr3_aa: CASSSQLALADTQYF
cdr3_nt: TGCGCCAGCAGCTCCCAACTAGCGTTGGCAGATACGCAGTATTTT
d_call: TRBD2
cdr3_length: 15
v_call: TRBV5-1
clone_size: NA
j_call: TRBJ2-3

cdr3_aa: CSASQGQVPNYGYTF
cdr3_nt: TGCAGTGCTAGCCAAGGACAGGTCCCTAACTATGGCTACACCTTC
d_call: TRBD1
cdr3_length: 15
v_call: TRBV20-1
clone_size: few
j_call: TRBJ1-2

cdr3_aa: CASSLRGGGYNEQFF
cdr3_nt: TGTGCCAGCAGCTTACGGGGGGGTGGCTACAATGAGCAGTTCTTC
d_call: TRBD2
cdr3_length: 15
v_call: TRBV11-3
clone_size: NA
j_call: TRBJ2-1

cdr3_aa: CASNGHPGNTIYF
cdr3_nt: TGTGCCAGCAACGGACATCCCGGAAACACCATATATTTT
d_call: NA
cdr3_length: 13
v_call: TRBV6-6
clone_size: NA
j_call: TRBJ1-3

cdr3_aa: CASSSSYRGQPQHF
cdr3_nt: TGTGCCAGCAGTTCCTCCTACAGGGGTCAGCCCCAGCATTTT
d_call: TRBD1
cdr3_length: 14
v_call: TRBV12-3/TRBV12-4
clone_size: NA
j_call: TRBJ1-5

cdr3_aa: CASSFESRVEAFF
cdr3_nt: TGCGCCAGCAGCTTTGAGTCGCGGGTTGAAGCTTTCTTT
d_call: NA
cdr3_length: 13
v_call: TRBV5-1
clone_size: NA
j_call: TRBJ1-1

cdr3_aa: CASSPSGRTSGNEQFF
cdr3_nt: TGTGCCAGCAGCCCGAGCGGGAGGACTAGCGGGAATGAGCAGTTCTTC
d_call: TRBD2
cdr3_length: 16
v_call: TRBV4-2
clone_size: few
j_call: TRBJ2-1

cdr3_aa: CASSGAEYNEQFF
cdr3_nt: TGCGCCAGCAGTGGAGCAGAATACAATGAGCAGTTCTTC
d_call: NA
cdr3_length: 13
v_call: TRBV5-1
clone_size: NA
j_call: TRBJ2-1

cdr3_aa: CASRRGPSTDTQYF
cdr3_nt: TGTGCCAGCAGGAGAGGGCCCAGCACAGATACGCAGTATTTT
d_call: NA
cdr3_length: 14
v_call: TRBV2
clone_size: NA
j_call: TRBJ2-3

cdr3_aa: CASSLDTPTYNEQFF
cdr3_nt: TGCGCCAGCAGCTTGGACACCCCGACCTACAATGAGCAGTTCTTC
d_call: NA
cdr3_length: 15
v_call: TRBV5-1
clone_size: many
j_call: TRBJ2-1

cdr3_aa: CASSQVPTRNYGYTF
cdr3_nt: TGCGCCAGCAGCCAAGTCCCCACCCGAAACTATGGCTACACCTTC
d_call: NA
cdr3_length: 15
v_call: TRBV4-1
clone_size: NA
j_call: TRBJ1-2

cdr3_aa: CATAMRAGGIEQYF
cdr3_nt: TGTGCCACCGCCATGAGGGCAGGGGGAATTGAGCAGTACTTC
d_call: TRBD1
cdr3_length: 14
v_call: TRBV7-2
clone_size: few
j_call: TRBJ2-7

cdr3_aa: CASSPLTGGGYEQYF
cdr3_nt: TGTGCCAGCTCACCACTGACAGGGGGCGGCTACGAGCAGTACTTC
d_call: TRBD1
cdr3_length: 15
v_call: TRBV18
clone_size: few
j_call: TRBJ2-7

cdr3_aa: CASSRLAGVDTQYF
cdr3_nt: TGTGCCAGCAGCAGACTAGCGGGGGTGGATACGCAGTATTTT
d_call: TRBD2
cdr3_length: 14
v_call: TRBV12-3/TRBV12-4
clone_size: few
j_call: TRBJ2-3

cdr3_aa: CASATPPGGPGELFF
cdr3_nt: TGTGCCAGCGCTACGCCCCCGGGGGGCCCCGGGGAGCTGTTTTTT
d_call: NA
cdr3_length: 15
v_call: TRBV5-4
clone_size: few
j_call: TRBJ2-2

cdr3_aa: CSASAPGIANTGELFF
cdr3_nt: TGCAGTGCTAGCGCCCCCGGGATTGCGAACACCGGGGAGCTGTTTTTT
d_call: NA
cdr3_length: 16
v_call: TRBV20-1
clone_size: NA
j_call: TRBJ2-2

cdr3_aa: CASSSARGVRGNIQYF
cdr3_nt: TGTGCCAGCAGCTCAGCCCGGGGGGTTCGGGGAAACATTCAGTACTTC
d_call: TRBD2
cdr3_length: 16
v_call: TRBV11-2
clone_size: few
j_call: TRBJ2-4

cdr3_aa: CASSHLQGRYEQFF
cdr3_nt: TGTGCCAGCAGTCACCTACAGGGGAGGTATGAGCAGTTCTTC
d_call: NA
cdr3_length: 14
v_call: TRBV6-2/TRBV6-3
clone_size: NA
j_call: TRBJ2-1

cdr3_aa: CASSIGQSQYF
cdr3_nt: TGTGCCAGTAGTATCGGGCAGTCGCAGTACTTC
d_call: NA
cdr3_length: 11
v_call: TRBV19
clone_size: NA
j_call: TRBJ2-7

cdr3_aa: CSVLAAGYNEQFF
cdr3_nt: TGCAGCGTCCTAGCGGCTGGATACAATGAGCAGTTCTTC
d_call: TRBD2
cdr3_length: 13
v_call: TRBV29-1
clone_size: NA
j_call: TRBJ2-1

cdr3_aa: CASSLYRQGRETQYF
cdr3_nt: TGCGCCAGCAGCTTGTACCGTCAGGGGCGAGAGACCCAGTACTTC
d_call: NA
cdr3_length: 15
v_call: TRBV5-1
clone_size: NA
j_call: TRBJ2-5

cdr3_aa: CSASSGQGTGNQYF
cdr3_nt: TGCAGTGCTAGTTCGGGACAGGGCACCGGGAACCAGTACTTC
d_call: TRBD1
cdr3_length: 14
v_call: TRBV20-1
clone_size: once
j_call: TRBJ2-5

cdr3_aa: CASSFGASGGSSIETQYF
cdr3_nt: TGCGCCAGCAGCTTCGGGGCCTCCGGTGGGTCCAGCATAGAGACCCAGTACTTC
d_call: NA
cdr3_length: 18
v_call: TRBV5-1
clone_size: few
j_call: TRBJ2-5

cdr3_aa: CASSPERTGHYEQYF
cdr3_nt: TGTGCCAGCAGCCCGGAGCGGACAGGGCATTACGAGCAGTACTTC
d_call: TRBD1
cdr3_length: 15
v_call: TRBV5-5
clone_size: NA
j_call: TRBJ2-7

cdr3_aa: CASSPDRGRAEKLFF
cdr3_nt: TGTGCCAGCAGCCCGGACAGGGGGCGGGCTGAAAAACTGTTTTTT
d_call: TRBD1
cdr3_length: 15
v_call: TRBV7-8
clone_size: NA
j_call: TRBJ1-4

cdr3_aa: CASARGPGNTIYF
cdr3_nt: TGTGCCAGCGCCCGGGGGCCAGGAAACACCATATATTTT
d_call: NA
cdr3_length: 13
v_call: TRBV6-6
clone_size: NA
j_call: TRBJ1-3

cdr3_aa: CSVGQGVNQPQHF
cdr3_nt: TGCAGCGTAGGCCAGGGGGTCAATCAGCCCCAGCATTTT
d_call: TRBD1
cdr3_length: 13
v_call: TRBV29-1
clone_size: NA
j_call: TRBJ1-5

cdr3_aa: CASSFMGAETQYF
cdr3_nt: TGTGCCAGCAGTTTTATGGGAGCAGAGACCCAGTACTTC
d_call: NA
cdr3_length: 13
v_call: TRBV2
clone_size: few
j_call: TRBJ2-5

cdr3_aa: CASSAPWGTEAFF
cdr3_nt: TGTGCCAGCAGCGCTCCCTGGGGCACTGAAGCTTTCTTT
d_call: NA
cdr3_length: 13
v_call: TRBV9
clone_size: few
j_call: TRBJ1-1